One sample yielded the 26 T cell receptor beta chains listed below, sequenced in a study of beta chain features in type 1 diabetes. Study-level results: TCRB CDR3s were moderately but significantly shorter in Type 1 diabetes patients in all four CD4+ subsets.

Their cognate antigens are unknown. Of the isolated RNA, all was reverse transcribed, and so the sequenced material was expressed TCRB transcripts. Sequencing used immunoSEQ multiplex PCR; TCRdb keeps in-frame clones, though not all of them. Of a few hundred thousand clones in the sample, over 8.5% were seen once. Sequences were obtained from central memory CD4+ T cells from blood. Receptors were obtained from a man aged 30 to 45 with type 1 diabetes.

The chain has TRBV5-4 and TRBJ2-2; 9 nucleotides line up with TRBD1. Germline trimming cut 1 base from V and 6 bases from J; bases unmatched to any gene: 4. Germline assignment: CDR1 SGHNT and CDR2 YYREEE (reference sequence). CDR3 length: 15 amino acids. This CDR3 is CASSLTGGAPGELFF. As DNA, the CDR3 is TGTGCCAGCAGCTTGACAGGGGGCGCTCCCGGGGAGCTGTTTTTT.

This clone came up a few times. This chain uses TRBV6-1 with TRBJ2-4; D perhaps matches TRBD1 (5 bases). The germline V gene has CDR1 MNHNS and CDR2 SASEGT. The CDR3 is 16 amino acids. V dropped 4 bases and J dropped 0 bases, with 13 bases sitting between them. The CDR3 region has the DNA TGTGCCAGCAGTGGCGACAGATGGCTAGCCAAAAACATTCAGTACTTC. This sequence encodes CASSGDRWLAKNIQYF.

This clone has more than one count but fewer than ten. The J gene is TRBJ2-1, the V gene TRBV6-5, with 11 bases identical to TRBD2. Trimming cost V 6 bases and J 6 bases; bases outside gene matches: 4. Germline CDR1 MNHEY, CDR2 SVGAGI. The CDR3 totals 14 residues. CDR3 sequence (DNA): TGTGCCAGCAGGTCGGGACTAGCGGCCAATGAGCAGTTCTTC. Encoded protein: CASRSGLAANEQFF.

This clone was seen a handful of times. The rearrangement joins TRBV18 to TRBJ2-2, with TRBD2 matching 9 bases. This CDR3 has 15 residues. The germline V gene has CDR1 KGHSH and CDR2 LQKENI. V was clipped by 2 bases and J by 6 bases; unmatched bases: 4. For the CDR3, the DNA is TGTGCCAGCTCACCAGCGGGAGGGCCCTCCGGGGAGCTGTTTTTT. Its translation is CASSPAGGPSGELFF.

This clone was seen more than once but under ten times. Other DNA sequences in the same sample also yield this CDR3. The CDR3 region has the DNA TGTGCCAGCAGCGTTATAGCGGGAGAGACCCAGTACTTC. As protein: CASSVIAGETQYF. This chain connects TRBV9 to TRBJ2-5, with 7 bases aligning to TRBD2. This CDR3 contains 13 residues. The germline V gene has CDR1 SGDLS and CDR2 YYNGEE. V dropped 2 bases and J dropped 4; count of bases not matched to a gene: 2.

This clone has only a few counts. The sample holds other DNA sequences that translate to the same CDR3. The genes are TRBV6-5 and TRBJ1-2, with D possibly matching TRBD1 (6 bases). The CDR3 runs to 13 residues. The V end lost 8 bases, the J end lost 2 bases, and 12 bases lay between the germline ends. Germline assignment: CDR1 MNHEY and CDR2 SVGAGI. The chain's CDR3 is CASSSQGNYGYTF. In nucleotides, the CDR3 is TGTGCCAGCTCAAGTCAGGGGAACTATGGCTACACCTTC.

The chain couples TRBV4-2 to TRBJ2-4; 7 bases are shared with TRBD1. This CDR3 is 15 amino acids long. Per germline, CDR1 LGHNA and CDR2 YNFKEQ. J was trimmed by 3 bases and V by 5 bases; bases with no gene match: 7. CDR3 coding DNA: TGTGCCAGCAGCTTAGTAGGGGGCGGCAAAAACATTCAGTACTTC. Protein product: CASSLVGGGKNIQYF.

DNA for the CDR3: TGCGCCAGCAGCCAGGCGGCAAACCGGGACAGGGTATCAAGCTGGGACTATGGCTACACCTTC. Residues: CASSQAANRDRVSSWDYGYTF. V gene TRBV4-3 combines with J gene TRBJ1-2; 9 bases align to TRBD1. CDR3 size: 21 residues. Unmatched junction bases numbered 23, after V lost 3 bases and J lost 3 bases. CDR1 is LGHNA and CDR2 is YSLEER in the germline V gene.

This chain uses TRBV7-2 with TRBJ2-5, with 8 positions matching TRBD2. Germline V gene data show CDR1 as SGHTA and CDR2 as FQGNSA. With V trimmed by 0 bases and J by 1 base, 16 bases remained unmatched. This CDR3 contains 20 residues. The CDR3 DNA is TGTGCCAGCAGCTTAGCGCCTAGGTCTAGCGGGCCTAGCCTCCAAGAGACCCAGTACTTC. Amino acid sequence: CASSLAPRSSGPSLQETQYF.

The V and J genes are TRBV5-1 and TRBJ2-7; no reliable D call. The CDR3 has 14 residues. Germline V gene data show CDR1 as SGHRS and CDR2 as YFSETQ. V lost 2 bases and J 0 bases, leaving 9 bases between the germline ends. Here the CDR3 DNA reads TGCGCCAGCAGCTTATTTATAAGCTCCTACGAGCAGTACTTC. Amino acids: CASSLFISSYEQYF.

The chain carries TRBV28 and TRBJ2-1, with D tentatively TRBD2 (6 bases). CDR3 length: 12 residues. Germline values: CDR1 MDHEN, CDR2 SYDVKM. V was clipped by 3 bases and J by 12 bases, with 12 bases between them. CDR3 sequence reads: CASSFRDLVQFF. In nucleotides, the CDR3 is TGTGCCAGCAGTTTCAGGGACTTAGTGCAGTTCTTC. Full variable domain (remainder filled in from reference TRBV28 and TRBJ2-1): DVKVTQSSRYLVKRTGEKVFLECVQDMDHENMFWYRQDPGLGLRLIYFSYDVKMKEKGDIPEGYSVSREKKERFSLILESASTNQTSMYLCASSFRDLVQFFGPGTRLTVL.

This clone has a handful of counts. The rearrangement joins TRBV11-1 to TRBJ2-2; 10 bases line up with TRBD1. Per germline, CDR1 SGHAT and CDR2 FQDESV (reference sequence). The V gene end was trimmed by 6 bases and the J gene end by 5 bases; junction bases not matched to a gene: 3. The CDR3 spans 14 residues. Here the CDR3 DNA reads TGTGCCAGCAGGCGGACAGGGGGTACCGGGGAGCTGTTTTTT. Encoded protein: CASRRTGGTGELFF.

This clone was found many times. This chain connects TRBV7-2 to TRBJ1-3, with D possibly matching TRBD1 (5 bases). The CDR3 totals 14 residues. Between the trimmed V and J ends, which lost 4 bases and 4 bases, there was a span of 11 bases. The germline CDR1 and CDR2 sequences are SGHTA and FQGNSA. The CDR3: CASSSTRQGNTIYF. The CDR3 DNA reads TGTGCCAGCAGCTCTACAAGACAGGGAAACACCATATATTTT.

This clone was picked up a small number of times. The chain combines TRBV19 with TRBJ2-1; 7 bases align to TRBD2. The CDR3 length is 13 residues. Germline CDR1 reads LNHDA; CDR2 reads SQIVND (reference sequence). The V segment lost 6 bases and the J segment 4 bases; nucleotides outside the gene matches: 3. The chain's CDR3 is CASRSGNYNEQFF. In nucleotides, the CDR3 is TGTGCCAGTAGAAGCGGGAATTACAATGAGCAGTTCTTC.

The chain joins TRBV7-9 to TRBJ2-7; 8 nucleotides agree with TRBD1. CDR1 SEHNR and CDR2 FQNEAQ come from the germline V gene (reference sequence). The CDR3 totals 15 residues. V dropped 5 bases and J dropped 0; count of bases not matched to a gene: 6. CDR3 coding DNA: TGTGCCAGCAGCGGCTTCGACAGGGGCTCCTACGAGCAGTACTTC. Amino acids: CASSGFDRGSYEQYF.

This clone was counted only a few times. This chain uses TRBV29-1 with TRBJ2-2; D not certain. The CDR3 extends over 16 amino acids. Trimming pared 4 bases from V and 2 bases from J, leaving 17 bases between. Germline CDR1 and CDR2: SQVTM and ANQGSEA. CDR3 nucleotides: TGCAGCGTTGTAGGCAGCCAGTTGGGCAACACCGGGGAGCTGTTTTTT. It yields the protein CSVVGSQLGNTGELFF.

The chain carries TRBV9 and TRBJ2-5, with D possibly TRBD2 on 6 matching bases. Germline CDR1 SGDLS, CDR2 YYNGEE. The V gene lost 2 bases and the J gene lost 4 bases, with 12 bases spanning the gap. The CDR3 loop spans 14 amino acids. The CDR3 DNA is TGTGCCAGCAGCGTGTCCCGGGACTCAGAGACCCAGTACTTC. Translation gives CASSVSRDSETQYF.

V gene TRBV7-8 combines with J gene TRBJ2-3, with no clear D. Trimming took 0 bases from V and 0 from J, leaving 10 bases between them. CDR1 is SGHVS, CDR2 FQNEAQ, per germline. The CDR3 is 16 amino acids. The chain's CDR3 is CASSLAPWSSTDTQYF. In nucleotides, the CDR3 is TGTGCCAGCAGCTTAGCCCCTTGGAGCAGCACAGATACGCAGTATTTT.

The V gene is TRBV7-2, the J gene TRBJ1-5, with D possibly matching TRBD1 (5 bases). The CDR3 is made up of 16 amino acids. The V end was cut by 0 bases, the J end by 0 bases, with 9 bases between. Germline CDR1 and CDR2: SGHTA and FQGNSA. The CDR3 loop is CASSLAGAGSNQPQHF. The CDR3, as DNA: TGTGCCAGCAGCTTAGCCGGGGCAGGTAGCAATCAGCCCCAGCATTTT.

This clone has more than one count but fewer than ten. The chain has TRBV7-8 and TRBJ2-7; 7 positions match TRBD2. V gave up 2 bases and J gave up 4 bases; unmatched junction bases: 5. The CDR3 has 14 amino acids. Germline V CDR1 and CDR2: SGHVS, FQNEAQ. This CDR3 reads CASSLSGAGYEQYF. As DNA, the CDR3 is TGTGCCAGCAGCTTATCGGGAGCGGGGTACGAGCAGTACTTC. The full variable domain, with the rest looked up from reference TRBV7-8 and TRBJ2-7, is GAGVSQSPRYKVAKRGQDVALRCDPISGHVSLFWYQQALGQGPEFLTYFQNEAQLDKSGLPSDRFFAERPEGSVSTLKIQRTQQEDSAVYLCASSLSGAGYEQYFGPGTRLTVT.

The J gene is TRBJ2-7, the V gene TRBV6-1, with unresolved D. With 6 bases removed from V and 5 bases from J, the gap between germline ends came to 8 bases. Germline V gene lookup returns CDR1 MNHNS and CDR2 SASEGT. This CDR3 comprises 11 residues. The CDR3 reads CASSHQNEQYF. The CDR3 DNA reads TGTGCCAGCAGCCATCAAAACGAGCAGTACTTC.

In this sample, this clone turned up a few times. The V gene is TRBV10-3, the J gene TRBJ1-2; possible D gene TRBD1, 6 bases. Deletions cut 0 bases from V and 2 bases from J, with 10 bases between. The CDR3 spans 15 residues. From germline, CDR1 is ENHRY and CDR2 SYGVKD. This chain's CDR3 is CAISESDSSNYGYTF. The CDR3 DNA is TGTGCCATCAGTGAGTCGGACAGTTCAAACTATGGCTACACCTTC.

This clone occurred many times. The chain links TRBV29-1 to TRBJ1-1; tentative D call: TRBD1 (6 bases). Trimming cost V 4 bases and J 2 bases, with 11 bases left between them. This CDR3 comprises 13 residues. Germline CDR1 and CDR2: SQVTM and ANQGSEA. CDR3 DNA: TGCAGCGTTGCTTTACAGGGAAACACTGAAGCTTTCTTT. Amino acid sequence: CSVALQGNTEAFF.

This clone was seen many times. Different DNA sequences within this sample yield the same CDR3. The CDR3 loop reads CASRQGSYEQYF. CDR3 DNA sequence: TGTGCCAGCAGACAGGGATCCTACGAGCAGTACTTC. This sequence joins TRBV28 and TRBJ2-7; a possible D gene is TRBD1 (6 bases). Germline V gene lookup returns CDR1 MDHEN and CDR2 SYDVKM. Trimming pared 6 bases from V and 1 base from J, leaving 7 bases between. The CDR3 has 12 amino acids.

The V call is TRBV7-2, the J call TRBJ1-3; 8 nucleotides agree with TRBD1. The CDR3 covers 15 residues. Unmatched junction bases numbered 5, after V lost 3 bases and J lost 4 bases. Per germline, CDR1 SGHTA and CDR2 FQGNSA. The CDR3 is CASSFTGGLGNTIYF. In nucleotides, the CDR3 is TGTGCCAGCAGCTTCACAGGGGGGTTAGGAAACACCATATATTTT.

The chain uses TRBV28 and TRBJ2-7; D possibly corresponds to TRBD1 (6 bases). Germline-derived CDR1 and CDR2 are MDHEN and SYDVKM. Trimming stripped 2 bases from V and 6 bases from J, with 14 bases between. This CDR3 is built from 14 residues. The CDR3 loop reads CASSLGGQSSEQYF. The CDR3 DNA is TGTGCCAGCAGTTTAGGCGGACAGTCTAGCGAGCAGTACTTC.